The 6 T cell receptor beta chains given below trace back to one sample, sequenced in a study of blood T cell repertoires in COVID-19. Measured with immunoSEQ multiplex PCR; TCRdb has only the in-frame clones, and not every one. The table has around 250,000 clones, over 80% seen once; the top ten hold approximately 1.3%. The sample consisted of PBMCs or T cells enriched from blood (not recorded which). The origin of the receptors is a human donor in a cohort exposed to, infected with or recovered from COVID-19 (not recorded which). The donor label of this sample is uncertain.

The gene calls are TRBV2 and TRBJ1-2; possibly TRBD1 for D (5 bases). V lost 6 bases, J lost 0 bases, and 14 bases lay in between. Per germline, CDR1 SNHLY and CDR2 FYNNEI. The CDR3 spans 15 residues. CDR3 nucleotide sequence: TGTGCCAGCAGCCTAGACAGCGCCTCTAACTATGGCTACACCTTC. It translates to CASSLDSASNYGYTF.

This clone was found once. The CDR3 DNA is TGTGCCAGTAGTATCTCGCTGAGCGGGGGCGTTCCCTACGAGCAGTACTTC. Protein: CASSISLSGGVPYEQYF. V is TRBV19 and J is TRBJ2-7, with 8 bases identical to TRBD2. Losses at the gene ends were 3 bases for V and 2 bases for J; bases not matched to a gene: 12. Germline V gene data show CDR1 as LNHDA and CDR2 as SQIVND (reference sequence). The CDR3 length is 17 residues.

The genes are TRBV19 and TRBJ1-3; no reliable D call. The germline V gene has CDR1 LNHDA and CDR2 SQIVND (reference sequence). Trimming left V 4 bases short and J 0 bases short, with 7 bases between. The CDR3 extends over 14 amino acids. CDR3 loop: CASSTRSSGNTIYF. Here the CDR3 DNA reads TGTGCCAGTAGTACAAGGAGCTCTGGAAACACCATATATTTT.

The gene calls are TRBV7-2 and TRBJ2-7, with D maybe TRBD1 (6 bases). CDR1 and CDR2 (germline): SGHTA, FQGNSA. This CDR3 comprises 12 residues. Trimming took 6 bases from V and 9 from J, leaving 15 bases between them. The CDR3 is CASSSETGRQYF. CDR3 nucleotides: TGTGCCAGCAGTTCCGAAACAGGGCGGCAGTACTTC.

The chain joins TRBV14 to TRBJ2-7; 7 positions match TRBD2. V shed 2 bases, J shed 3 bases, and the junction held 7 bases outside the gene matches. This CDR3 has 15 amino acids. Germline assignment: CDR1 SGHDN and CDR2 FVKESK. The CDR3 region has the DNA TGTGCCAGCAGCCAATCGGGACTACGTCGCTACGAGCAGTACTTC. Protein product: CASSQSGLRRYEQYF. The full variable domain, completed using reference TRBV14 and TRBJ2-7, is EAGVTQFPSHSVIEKGQTVTLRCDPISGHDNLYWYRRVMGKEIKFLLHFVKESKQDESGMPNNRFLAERTGGTYSTLKVQPAELEDSGVYFCASSQSGLRRYEQYFGPGTRLTVT.

The chain links TRBV30 to TRBJ1-6; no firm D call. The CDR3 runs to 14 residues. Germline CDR1 and CDR2: GTSNPN and SVGIG (reference sequence). V was trimmed by 3 bases and J by 7 bases, leaving 13 bases between them. CDR3 in amino acids: CAWRFQNGNSPLHF. The CDR3 DNA sequence: TGTGCCTGGAGGTTCCAGAACGGGAATTCACCCCTCCACTTT.